What follows describes a single T cell receptor (beta chain). J gave up 5 bases and V 4 bases, and 6 bases lay outside the gene matches. The CDR3 has 16 amino acids. In germline, CDR1 is MDHEN, CDR2 SYDVKM. This sample was taken from a study of blood T cell repertoires in COVID-19. Study at large: The origin of the acute and convalescent COVID-19 samples was the United States, Italy and Spain. Sources were T cells, B-cell-depleted T cells, or PBMCs; the material itself was cDNA or gDNA.

Original processing methods: How many nucleated cells were present was estimated from reference gene primer amplification. Sequencing was performed with immunoSEQ multiplex PCR; in TCRdb, only in-frame clones are kept and a portion is missing. The V and J calls and the clone size are those of that table, but D and trimming were determined from the DNA. Of 88,000 or so clones listed, roughly 85% are singletons. This TCR derives from a man in his sixties with acute or convalescent COVID-19. This rearrangement joins TRBV28 to TRBJ2-2, with 11 bases that match TRBD2. Sequenced material: peripheral blood. CDR3 sequence reads: CASSYLAGGRTGELFF. DNA of the CDR3: TGTGCCAGCAGTTATCTAGCGGGGGGCAGGACCGGGGAGCTGTTTTTT.